This is a list of T cell receptor beta chains from one sample in a study of OX40 agonist ivuxolimab in advanced cancers. Clones were read by immunoSEQ multiplex PCR, and TCRdb kept only the in-frame ones, dropping some. The sample contains just over 90,000 clones, approximately 92% of which appear only once. This material consisted of CD4+ or CD8+ T cells sorted from blood, taken in a trial of the OX40 agonist ivuxolimab. These receptors originate from an adult with an advanced solid tumor such as melanoma, head and neck, liver or kidney cancer. CDR3s include the opening cysteine and the closing phenylalanine or tryptophan. Each record gives: J gene, D gene, clone size, V gene, CDR3 DNA, CDR3 protein. A D gene is named only where the DNA matches it firmly. Clone size is stated in some rows and not others, as once, few, many or a class when expanded.

TRBJ2-1 . . TRBV19 TGTGCCAGTAGTATAGATACTAGCTACAATGAGCAGTTCTTC CASSIDTSYNEQFF
TRBJ2-7 . . TRBV6-1 TGTGCCAGCAGCCGGGACCTCTCCTACGAGCAGTACTTC CASSRDLSYEQYF
TRBJ2-3 . once TRBV27 TGTGCCAGCAGTCCCGCGGGGCCAGATACGCAGTATTTT CASSPAGPDTQYF
TRBJ1-6 . few TRBV4-1 TGCGCCAGCAGCCAAGATTATCGTTCACCCCTCCACTTT CASSQDYRSPLHF
TRBJ2-7 . . TRBV6-1 TGTGCCATCACCCACCTCTACGAGCAGTACTTC CAITHLYEQYF
TRBJ1-5 TRBD1 . TRBV28 TGTGCCAGCAGTCCCCCGGGACAGTATAGCAATCAGCCCCAGCATTTT CASSPPGQYSNQPQHF
TRBJ1-4 . . TRBV15 TGTGCCACCAGCAGAGTTTCGAATGAAAAACTGTTTTTT CATSRVSNEKLFF
TRBJ2-4 TRBD1 . TRBV9 TGTGCCAGCAGCGCCGAATATGGACAGGCGAAAAACATTCAGTACTTC CASSAEYGQAKNIQYF
TRBJ2-7 . . TRBV6-5 TGTGCCAGCAGTTTCCACCAACAGTGGAGCTCCTACGAGCAGTACTTC CASSFHQQWSSYEQYF
TRBJ2-7 TRBD1 . TRBV5-6 TGTGCCAGCAGCCCGACCGGGACAGGGTTCGGGGACTACGAGCAGTACTTC CASSPTGTGFGDYEQYF
TRBJ1-5 . . TRBV10-2 TGCGCCAGCAGTGAGGGGGGTAGCAATCAGCCCCAGCATTTT CASSEGGSNQPQHF
TRBJ2-6 . . TRBV27 TGTGCCAGCAGTACTCTCGGGACATCTGGGGCCAACGTCCTGACTTTC CASSTLGTSGANVLTF
TRBJ2-3 TRBD2 . TRBV4-2 TGTGCCAGCAGCCATGCGGGAGACACAGATACGCAGTATTTT CASSHAGDTDTQYF
TRBJ2-7 . . TRBV4-3 TGCGCCAGCAGCCAAGCTCTCTTTCAGGCATCCTACGAGCAGTACTTC CASSQALFQASYEQYF
TRBJ1-6 . . TRBV4-1 TGCGCCAGCAGCCCTACTGCGGGGGATTCACCCCTCCACTTT CASSPTAGDSPLHF
TRBJ2-7 . . TRBV21-1 TGTGCCAGCAGCAAAGGCGGCGATGGACTTTACGAGCAGTACTTC CASSKGGDGLYEQYF
TRBJ1-1 . . TRBV27 TGTGCCAGCAGTTCAGAGAGGGCTGAAGCTTTCTTT CASSSERAEAFF
TRBJ2-2 TRBD2 . TRBV7-9 TGTGCCAGCAGCTCCCTAGCGGATTCGAACACCGGGGAGCTGTTTTTT CASSSLADSNTGELFF
TRBJ2-2 . . TRBV6-5 TGTGCCAGCAGTTACGGGGGGTACACCGGGGAGCTGTTTTTT CASSYGGYTGELFF
TRBJ2-7 . . TRBV2 TGTGCCAGCAGTGTAAATCAGGGCTACTACGAGCAGTACTTC CASSVNQGYYEQYF
TRBJ1-1 . . TRBV6-5 TGTGCCAGCAGTTACTCGACCCGGGGCACTGAAGCTTTCTTT CASSYSTRGTEAFF
TRBJ2-2 TRBD2 . TRBV4-1 TGCGCCAGCAGCGGACTAGGGATCACCGGGGAGCTGTTTTTT CASSGLGITGELFF
TRBJ1-4 . . TRBV9 TGTGCCAGCAGCGTAGGTTTACTTGCAACTAATGAAAAACTGTTTTTT CASSVGLLATNEKLFF
TRBJ2-2 . . TRBV6-6 TGTGCCAGCAGTTACGATTCCGGGGAGCTGTTTTTT CASSYDSGELFF
TRBJ1-4 . . TRBV27 TGTGCCAGCAGTTTAAATGGCCGGAGTAATGAAAAACTGTTTTTT CASSLNGRSNEKLFF
TRBJ2-7 TRBD2 . TRBV27 TGTGCCAGCGGACTAGCCTACGAGCAGTACTTC CASGLAYEQYF
TRBJ1-2 . . TRBV29-1 TGCAGCGTTGAAGATTACGTCCCAGGAAACTATGGCTACACCTTC CSVEDYVPGNYGYTF
TRBJ1-2 TRBD1 . TRBV7-3 TGTGCCAGCAGCCCAAAGGGACAGACGAAAGGCTACACCTTC CASSPKGQTKGYTF
TRBJ2-7 TRBD1 . TRBV5-4 TGTGCCAGCAGCCCGGGACAGGGGGCATACGAGCAGTACTTC CASSPGQGAYEQYF